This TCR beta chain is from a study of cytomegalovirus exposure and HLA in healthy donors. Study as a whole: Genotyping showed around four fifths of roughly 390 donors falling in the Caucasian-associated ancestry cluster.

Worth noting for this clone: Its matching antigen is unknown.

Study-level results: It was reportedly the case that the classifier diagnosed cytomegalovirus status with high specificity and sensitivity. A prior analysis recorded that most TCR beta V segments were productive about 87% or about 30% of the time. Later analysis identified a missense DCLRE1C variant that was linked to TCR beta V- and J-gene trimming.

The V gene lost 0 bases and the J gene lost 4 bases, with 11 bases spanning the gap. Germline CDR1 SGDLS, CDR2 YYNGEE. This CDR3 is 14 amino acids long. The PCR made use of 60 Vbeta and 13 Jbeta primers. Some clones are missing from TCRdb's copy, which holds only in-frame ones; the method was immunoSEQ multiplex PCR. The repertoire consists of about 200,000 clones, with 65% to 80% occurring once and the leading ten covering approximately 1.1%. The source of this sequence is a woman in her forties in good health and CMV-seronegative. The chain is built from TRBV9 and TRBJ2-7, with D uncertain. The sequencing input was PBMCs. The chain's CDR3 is CASSVAPGLYEQYF. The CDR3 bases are TGTGCCAGCAGCGTAGCCCCAGGTTTGTACGAGCAGTACTTC.